A single sample gave rise to the 18 T cell receptor beta chains below, sequenced in a study of blood T cell repertoires in COVID-19. Here immunoSEQ multiplex PCR was the method, and the copy in TCRdb shows in-frame clones only, minus some. The table records a few hundred thousand clones, 89% of them present only once. Sequenced sample: peripheral blood. The receptor source for this set is a man aged 40-49 years with acute or convalescent COVID-19.

The chain employs TRBV27 and TRBJ2-7; a weak D match, TRBD2 (6 bases). CDR3 length equals 15 residues. Trimming took 2 bases from V and 3 from J, leaving 14 bases between them. Looked up from germline, CDR1 is MNHEY and CDR2 is SMNVEV (reference sequence). CDR3 sequence: CASSLGGKPLYEQYF. CDR3 in DNA: TGTGCCAGCAGTTTAGGGGGGAAGCCTCTCTACGAGCAGTACTTC.

This clone occurred once. The CDR3 protein is CASQRNGVGDTEAFF. CDR3 sequence (DNA): TGTGCCAGCCAGCGGAATGGGGTTGGGGACACTGAAGCTTTCTTT. This chain joins TRBV7-2 and TRBJ1-1; D remains ambiguous. Germline V CDR1 and CDR2: SGHTA, FQGNSA. The CDR3 spans 15 residues. V dropped 8 bases and J dropped 3 bases, with 19 bases sitting between them.

J is TRBJ2-7 and V is TRBV5-1, with a tentative D call TRBD1 (6 bases). The germline V gene has CDR1 SGHRS and CDR2 YFSETQ. V lost 4 bases, J lost 0 bases, and 14 bases lay in between. The CDR3 extends over 15 amino acids. The CDR3 nucleotides are TGCGCCAGCAGCGGAATAGACAGGAGCTCCTACGAGCAGTACTTC. This sequence encodes CASSGIDRSSYEQYF.

The chain links TRBV5-1 to TRBJ1-1; D might be TRBD1 (5 bases). The ends were cut back, 0 bases at V and 0 bases at J, with 15 bases in the middle. The germline CDR1 and CDR2 sequences are SGHRS and YFSETQ. The CDR3 has 17 amino acids. In DNA, the CDR3 is TGCGCCAGCAGCTTGGGCGACAGCCTCCTTCTGAACACTGAAGCTTTCTTT. Its translation is CASSLGDSLLLNTEAFF.

The genes are TRBV29-1 and TRBJ2-4; D ambiguous. This CDR3 has 15 residues. CDR1 is SQVTM and CDR2 is ANQGSEA in the germline V gene. V gave up 3 bases and J gave up 6 bases, with 18 bases separating them. CDR3: CSVEGGEASGNIQYF. In DNA, the CDR3 is TGCAGCGTTGAGGGTGGTGAGGCCTCGGGAAACATTCAGTACTTC.

This clone has just one count. The chain links TRBV7-9 to TRBJ1-1; 8 positions match TRBD1. The V segment lost 0 bases and the J segment 11 bases; nucleotides outside the gene matches: 8. CDR1 and CDR2 (germline): SEHNR, FQNEAQ (reference sequence). CDR3 length: 14 residues. Written as DNA, the CDR3 is TGTGCCAGCAGCTTAGCCGTCAGGGGGCTGCGGGCTTTCTTT. This gives the protein CASSLAVRGLRAFF.

The chain joins TRBV7-9 to TRBJ1-1; D is unresolved. Germline V gene lookup returns CDR1 SEHNR and CDR2 FQNEAQ (reference sequence). V lost 5 bases, J lost 4 bases, and 14 bases lay in between. CDR3 length: 14 amino acids. This CDR3 is CASSAPATGTEAFF. CDR3 sequence (DNA): TGTGCCAGCAGCGCCCCGGCCACGGGCACTGAAGCTTTCTTT.

This chain connects TRBV12-3 or TRBV12-4 to TRBJ2-1, with D maybe TRBD2 (5 bases). The ends were cut back, 6 bases at V and 7 bases at J, with 10 bases in the middle. This CDR3 region has 12 residues. The CDR3 DNA reads as TGTGCCAGCAGGCCTCCGGGGAATGAGCAGTTCTTC. Its protein product is CASRPPGNEQFF.

This chain links TRBV2 with TRBJ2-3, with 8 bases aligning to TRBD2. V trimming: 1 base; J trimming: 0 bases; junction bases outside the gene matches: 6. Per germline, CDR1 SNHLY and CDR2 FYNNEI. The CDR3 contains 17 residues. In DNA form, the CDR3 reads TGTGCCAGCAGTGAAGTGGTACTAGCGGAAAGCACAGATACGCAGTATTTT. Translated, it gives CASSEVVLAESTDTQYF.

J is TRBJ2-7 and V is TRBV4-3, with D perhaps matching TRBD1 (5 bases). The germline V gene encodes CDR1 LGHNA and CDR2 YSLEER. The V end lost 4 bases, the J end lost 5 bases, and 9 bases lay between the germline ends. This CDR3 has 12 amino acids. Here the CDR3 reads CASSLNRNEQYF. The CDR3 DNA reads as TGCGCCAGCAGCCTCAACAGGAACGAGCAGTACTTC.

This clone was recorded a few times. The chain couples TRBV27 to TRBJ2-7, with D possibly being TRBD2 (6 bases). V was clipped by 0 bases and J by 5 bases, with 20 bases between them. Germline V lookup: CDR1 MNHEY, CDR2 SMNVEV (reference sequence). The CDR3 extends over 17 amino acids. The CDR3 DNA sequence: TGTGCCAGCAGTTTATCGATAGCCCTCGCGGGGACGGACGAGCAGTACTTC. It translates to CASSLSIALAGTDEQYF.

The chain combines TRBV30 with TRBJ1-6; TRBD1 aligns across 9 bases. The CDR3 has 14 residues. The J segment lost 9 bases and the V segment lost 3 bases, leaving 6 bases of the junction unmatched. Germline V gives CDR1 GTSNPN, CDR2 SVGIG (reference sequence). In nucleotides, the CDR3 is TGTGCCTGGAGGACAGGGGGAACGGGTTCACCCCTCCACTTT. As protein: CAWRTGGTGSPLHF.

This chain joins TRBV7-6 and TRBJ2-3; 12 bases are a match to TRBD2. This CDR3 region has 16 residues. Germline assignment: CDR1 SGHVS and CDR2 FNYEAQ. V lost 3 bases to trimming and J lost 1 base; unmatched junction nucleotides: 2. DNA of the CDR3: TGTGCCAGCAGCTTTTCTAGCGGGGGGGGCACAGATACGCAGTATTTT. It specifies CASSFSSGGGTDTQYF.

The chain employs TRBV1 and TRBJ2-2; the table assigns TRBD2, which was not confirmed against the DNA. TRBV1 is listed as a pseudogene. The CDR3 totals 15 residues. The CDR3 DNA reads TGCACCAGCAGCCCCCTATGCGGGAAAACCGGGGAGCTGTTTTTT. This sequence encodes CTSSPLCGKTGELFF.

This clone was seen just once. J is TRBJ1-6 and V is TRBV7-2, with 7 bases matching TRBD1. Germline V gives CDR1 SGHTA, CDR2 FQGNSA. There are 14 residues in the CDR3. V gave up 0 bases and J gave up 8 bases; unmatched junction bases: 1. CDR3 in DNA: TGTGCCAGCAGCTTAGCAGGGGGCTATTCACCCCTCCACTTT. Translating it yields CASSLAGGYSPLHF.

The chain couples TRBV28 to TRBJ2-1, with a possible D match to TRBD1 (5 bases). The germline gives CDR1 MDHEN, CDR2 SYDVKM. Trimming cost V 1 base and J 2 bases, with 9 bases left between them. This CDR3 has 15 amino acids. The CDR3 is CASSLYRSTYNEQFF. The CDR3 bases are TGTGCCAGCAGTTTATACAGGTCGACCTACAATGAGCAGTTCTTC.

The V gene is TRBV29-1, the J gene TRBJ2-1; 9 bases agree with TRBD2. Per the germline V gene, CDR1 is SQVTM and CDR2 is ANQGSEA. CDR3 size: 13 residues. J gave up 8 bases and V 6 bases, and 8 bases lay outside the gene matches. The CDR3: CSVPDSGGYEQFF. CDR3 sequence (DNA): TGCAGCGTCCCGGACAGCGGGGGGTATGAGCAGTTCTTC.

The V call is TRBV30, the J call TRBJ2-2; TRBD1 is a possible D gene (5 bases). This CDR3 has 14 residues. V lost 4 bases, J lost 5 bases, and 14 bases lay in between. Germline values: CDR1 GTSNPN, CDR2 SVGIG (reference sequence). The CDR3 DNA sequence: TGTGCCTGGATCCCCAGGGATGGAACCGGGGAGCTGTTTTTT. This translates into CAWIPRDGTGELFF.